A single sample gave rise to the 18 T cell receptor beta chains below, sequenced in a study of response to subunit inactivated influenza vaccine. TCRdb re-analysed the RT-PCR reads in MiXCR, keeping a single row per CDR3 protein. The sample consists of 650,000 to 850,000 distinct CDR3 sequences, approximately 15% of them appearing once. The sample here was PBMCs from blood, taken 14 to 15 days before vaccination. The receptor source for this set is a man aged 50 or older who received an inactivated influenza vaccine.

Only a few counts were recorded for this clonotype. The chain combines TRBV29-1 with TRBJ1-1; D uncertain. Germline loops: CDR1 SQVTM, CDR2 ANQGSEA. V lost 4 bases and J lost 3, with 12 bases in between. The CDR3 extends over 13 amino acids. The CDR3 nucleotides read TGCAGCGTTGCAAGGGTCGTTGACACTGAAGCTTTCTTT. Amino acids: CSVARVVDTEAFF.

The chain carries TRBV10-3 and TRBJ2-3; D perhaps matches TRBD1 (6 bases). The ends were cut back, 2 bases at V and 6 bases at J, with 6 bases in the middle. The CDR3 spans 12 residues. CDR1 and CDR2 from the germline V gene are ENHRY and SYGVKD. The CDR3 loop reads CAISEGQDTQYF. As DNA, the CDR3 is TGTGCCATCAGTGAGGGACAGGATACGCAGTATTTT.

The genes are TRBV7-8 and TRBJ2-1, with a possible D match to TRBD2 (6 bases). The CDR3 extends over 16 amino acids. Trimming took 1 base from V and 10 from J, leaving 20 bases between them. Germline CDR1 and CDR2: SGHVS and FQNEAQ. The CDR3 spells CASSLVRGKGFGEQFF. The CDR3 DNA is TGTGCCAGCAGCTTAGTCCGGGGGAAGGGGTTCGGGGAGCAGTTCTTC.

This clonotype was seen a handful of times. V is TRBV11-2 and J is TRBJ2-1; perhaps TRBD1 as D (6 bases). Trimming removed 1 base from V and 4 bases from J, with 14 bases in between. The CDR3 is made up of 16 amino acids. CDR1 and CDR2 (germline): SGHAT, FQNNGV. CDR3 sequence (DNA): TGTGCCAGCAGCTTAGGGGGGCAGGACCCTTACAATGAGCAGTTCTTC. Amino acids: CASSLGGQDPYNEQFF.

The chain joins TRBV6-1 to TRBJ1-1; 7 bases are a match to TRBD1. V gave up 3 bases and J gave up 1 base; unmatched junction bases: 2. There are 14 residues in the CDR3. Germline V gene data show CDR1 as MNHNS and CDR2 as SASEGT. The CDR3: CASSETGRNTEAFF. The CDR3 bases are TGTGCCAGCAGTGAGACAGGGCGGAACACTGAAGCTTTCTTT.

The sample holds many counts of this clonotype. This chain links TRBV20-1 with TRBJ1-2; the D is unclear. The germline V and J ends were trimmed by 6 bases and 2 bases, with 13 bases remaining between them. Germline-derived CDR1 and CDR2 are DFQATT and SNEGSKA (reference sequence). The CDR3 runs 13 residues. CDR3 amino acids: CSAKIRTNYGYTF. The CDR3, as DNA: TGCAGTGCCAAAATCCGTACGAACTATGGCTACACCTTC.

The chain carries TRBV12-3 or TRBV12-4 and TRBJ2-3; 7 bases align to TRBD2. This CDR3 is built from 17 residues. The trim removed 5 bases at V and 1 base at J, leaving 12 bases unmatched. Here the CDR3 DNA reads TGTGCCAGCAGTCCTCTGGGAGGGAACAAAGGCACAGATACGCAGTATTTT. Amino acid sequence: CASSPLGGNKGTDTQYF.

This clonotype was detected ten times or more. The CDR3 region has the DNA TGCGCCAGCAGCCACCCCCGTTCAGGAGGATTCGGAGAGACCCAGTACTTC. It translates to CASSHPRSGGFGETQYF. This chain uses TRBV4-1 with TRBJ2-5, with a weak D call TRBD2 (5 bases). Germline V lookup: CDR1 MGHRA, CDR2 YSYEKL. CDR3 size: 17 residues. V lost 3 bases, J lost 4 bases, and 21 bases lay in between.

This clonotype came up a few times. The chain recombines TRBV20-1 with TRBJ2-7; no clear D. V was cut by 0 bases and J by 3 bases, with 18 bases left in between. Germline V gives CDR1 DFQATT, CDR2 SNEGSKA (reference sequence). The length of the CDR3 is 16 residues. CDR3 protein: CSARDRRGLTNYEQYF. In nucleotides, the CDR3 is TGCAGTGCTAGAGATCGTCGCGGTCTAACCAACTACGAGCAGTACTTC.

The CDR3 loop is CASSFANSRQYF. CDR3 in DNA: TGTGCCAGCAGCTTTGCCAATTCGAGGCAGTATTTT. The gene calls are TRBV7-2 and TRBJ2-3; no reliable D call. Between the trimmed V and J ends, which lost 3 bases and 11 bases, there was a span of 12 bases. From germline, CDR1 is SGHTA and CDR2 FQGNSA. This CDR3 is built from 12 residues.

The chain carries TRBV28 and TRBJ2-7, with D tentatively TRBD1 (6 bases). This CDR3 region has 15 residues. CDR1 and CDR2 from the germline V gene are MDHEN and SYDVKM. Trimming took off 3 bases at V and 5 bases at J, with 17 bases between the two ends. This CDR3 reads CASSFITGNRDEQYF. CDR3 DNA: TGTGCCAGCAGTTTTATTACAGGGAATAGGGACGAGCAGTACTTC. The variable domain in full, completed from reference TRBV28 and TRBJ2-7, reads DVKVTQSSRYLVKRTGEKVFLECVQDMDHENMFWYRQDPGLGLRLIYFSYDVKMKEKGDIPEGYSVSREKKERFSLILESASTNQTSMYLCASSFITGNRDEQYFGPGTRLTVT.

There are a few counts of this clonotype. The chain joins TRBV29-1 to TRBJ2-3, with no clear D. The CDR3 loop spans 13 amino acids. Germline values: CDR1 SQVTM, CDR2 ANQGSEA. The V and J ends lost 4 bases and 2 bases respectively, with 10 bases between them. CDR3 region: CSVVGILTDTQYF. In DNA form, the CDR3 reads TGCAGCGTTGTTGGCATACTCACAGATACGCAGTATTTT.

Written as DNA, the CDR3 is TGTGCCAGCAGCCAGGACGGGACAGGACAAGAGACCCAGTACTTC. It yields the protein CASSQDGTGQETQYF. The genes are TRBV4-2 and TRBJ2-5; 8 bases line up with TRBD1. The CDR3 runs to 15 residues. CDR1 is LGHNA, CDR2 YNFKEQ, per germline. The trim removed 3 bases at V and 2 bases at J, leaving 5 bases unmatched.

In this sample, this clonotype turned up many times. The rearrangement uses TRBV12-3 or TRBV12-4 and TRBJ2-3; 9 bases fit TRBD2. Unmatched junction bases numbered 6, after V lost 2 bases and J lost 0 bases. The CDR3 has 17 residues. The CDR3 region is CASSLSSGGTSTDTQYF. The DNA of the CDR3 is TGTGCCAGCAGTTTAAGCAGCGGGGGGACTAGCACAGATACGCAGTATTTT.

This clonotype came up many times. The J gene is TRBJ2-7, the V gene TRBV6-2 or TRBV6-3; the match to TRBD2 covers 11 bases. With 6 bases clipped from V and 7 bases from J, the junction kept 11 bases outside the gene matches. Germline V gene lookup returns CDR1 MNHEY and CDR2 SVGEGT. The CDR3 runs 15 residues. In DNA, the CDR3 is TGTGCCAGCAGCCGGACTAGCGGGTCCGGTGGGGAGCAGTACTTC. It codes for CASSRTSGSGGEQYF.

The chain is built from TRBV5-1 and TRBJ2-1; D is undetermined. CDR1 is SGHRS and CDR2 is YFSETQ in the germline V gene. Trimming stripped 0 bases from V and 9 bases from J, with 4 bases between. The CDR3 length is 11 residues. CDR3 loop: CASSLDFEQFF. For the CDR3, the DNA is TGCGCCAGCAGCTTGGATTTTGAGCAGTTCTTC.

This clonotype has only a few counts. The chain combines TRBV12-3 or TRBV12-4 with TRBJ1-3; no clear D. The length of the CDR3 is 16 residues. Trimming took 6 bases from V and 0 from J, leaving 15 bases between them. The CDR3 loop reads CASSNEGLTSGNTIYF. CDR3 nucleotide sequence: TGTGCCAGCAGCAATGAGGGCCTAACCTCTGGAAACACCATATATTTT.

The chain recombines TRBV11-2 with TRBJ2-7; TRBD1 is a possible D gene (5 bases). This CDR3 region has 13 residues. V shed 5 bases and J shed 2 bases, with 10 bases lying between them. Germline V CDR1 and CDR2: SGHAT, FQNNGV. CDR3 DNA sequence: TGTGCCAGCAGCGCAGGGTTCACCTACGAGCAGTACTTC. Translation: CASSAGFTYEQYF. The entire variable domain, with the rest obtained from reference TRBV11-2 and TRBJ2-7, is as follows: EAGVAQSPRYKIIEKRQSVAFWCNPISGHATLYWYQQILGQGPKLLIQFQNNGVVDDSQLPKDRFSAERLKGVDSTLKIQPAKLEDSAVYLCASSAGFTYEQYFGPGTRLTVT.